This T cell receptor beta chain was identified during a study of T cell responses to AZD1222 COVID-19 vaccine. Turning to this clone: The antigen is unknown.

Assay used: immunoSEQ multiplex PCR; TCRdb lists only in-frame clones, some missing. The sample carries some 150,000 clones, approximately 90% recorded once. Germline V gene data show CDR1 as MNHEY and CDR2 as SVGEGT. CDR3 size: 13 residues. Trimming pared 2 bases from V and 2 bases from J, leaving 6 bases between. General observations from the study: Two AZD1222 administrations were followed by greater Spike-specific TCR breadth and depth.

The rearrangement joins TRBV6-2 or TRBV6-3 to TRBJ1-2; D is ambiguous. The sequence was collected from an adult in good health. The sequencing here drew on peripheral blood, taken on day 0 of AZD1222 vaccination. CDR3 DNA sequence: TGTGCCAGCAGTTACAGTCAAAACTATGGCTACACCTTC. Amino acids: CASSYSQNYGYTF.